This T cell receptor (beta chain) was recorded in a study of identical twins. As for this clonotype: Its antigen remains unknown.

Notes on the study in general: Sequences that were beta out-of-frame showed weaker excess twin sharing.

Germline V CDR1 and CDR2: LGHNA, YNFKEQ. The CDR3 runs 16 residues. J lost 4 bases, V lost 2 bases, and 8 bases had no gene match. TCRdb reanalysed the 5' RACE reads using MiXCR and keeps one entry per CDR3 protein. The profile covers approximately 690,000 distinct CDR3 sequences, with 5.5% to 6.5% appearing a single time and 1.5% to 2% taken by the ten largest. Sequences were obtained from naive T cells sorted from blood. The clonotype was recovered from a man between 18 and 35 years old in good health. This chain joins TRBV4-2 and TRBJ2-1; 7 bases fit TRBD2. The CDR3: CASSQTGSGWYNEQFF. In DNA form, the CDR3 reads TGTGCCAGCAGCCAAACGGGTAGCGGGTGGTACAATGAGCAGTTCTTC.